This is a list of T cell receptor beta chains from one sample in a study of blood T cells in healthy people across ages. TCRdb reprocessed the 5' RACE reads via MiXCR and lists one record per CDR3 protein. The table shows about 780,000 distinct CDR3 sequences, with roughly 46% occurring only once. Sequenced: blood. All receptors derive from an elderly man in good health. Both conserved end residues are part of each CDR3.

v_call cdr3_aa
TRBV27 CASSFGIRAGDQYF
TRBV4-2 CASSQDGWDLSSYEQYF
TRBV5-1 CASSLAGGEADTQYF
TRBV20-1 CSASITGGEDTQYF
TRBV7-2 CASSLKGAGANVLTF
TRBV4-2 CASSQEAIRTSGAYEQYF
TRBV29-1 CSGREVEAFF
TRBV7-2 CASSYTSGMYNEQFF
TRBV12-3/TRBV12-4 CASSLRTSGVVSDTQYF
TRBV2 CASSGTGGRYGYTF
TRBV21-1 CASSTTKNGAKSDEQFF
TRBV5-1 CASSSLSGGTYEQYF
TRBV6-5 CASSRALAGTDTQYF
TRBV4-2 CASSQEETAYNEQFF
TRBV15 CAGEPGLDLPPGYTF
TRBV10-3 CAISRGRNTDTQYF
TRBV4-2 CASSPQPGHEAGTTYEQYF
TRBV29-1 CSAGTGLGTEAFF
TRBV6-1 CASSEALASGGGSYNEQFF
TRBV25-1 CASSERLEVGEQYF
TRBV6-2/TRBV6-3 CASSYYNTGELFF
TRBV29-1 CSVERTGSTDTQYF
TRBV15 CATSRYRGAEYEQYF
TRBV3-1 CASSQDPRLVKFF
TRBV9 CASSPEGASEAFF
TRBV16 CASSQRTVNYGYTF
TRBV6-2/TRBV6-3 CASSSHSGRPTYNEQFF